Listed below are T cell receptor beta chains from one sample, sequenced in a study of regulatory T cells in long-lasting Graves disease. One entry per CDR3 protein, called by TCRdb with MiXCR from the multiplex PCR reads. The repertoire holds hundreds of thousands of distinct CDR3 sequences, with approximately 15% as singletons. The sample was also reused in another study, on T cells in Graves' hyperthyroidism and ophthalmopathy.

The sequences come from peripheral blood mononuclear cells (PBMCs), collected at new diagnosis, from a patient treated with antithyroid drugs. Receptor source: a man aged 35-49 years with Graves disease. Both conserved end residues are part of each CDR3. A D gene is named only where the DNA matches it firmly. The size field is filled for only some rows; it gives once, few, many or a size class.

d_call,j_call,clone_size,v_call,cdr3_nt,cdr3_aa
TRBD2,TRBJ2-7,many,TRBV6-1,TGTGCCAGCCGGCCGGGAGGCTACGAGCAGTACTTC,CASRPGGYEQYF
TRBD1,TRBJ2-7,many,TRBV5-1,TGCGCCAGCAGCGACCGGGACAGGGGAACGAACGAGCAGTACTTC,CASSDRDRGTNEQYF
-,TRBJ2-7,-,TRBV6-2/TRBV6-3,TGTGCCAGCAGTCGACGGGAGCTGGTAAAGCTCCTCTACGAGCAGTACTTC,CASSRRELVKLLYEQYF
-,TRBJ1-2,-,TRBV4-2,TGTGCCAGCAGCCAAGAGCCGGGGACCCATGGCTACACCTTC,CASSQEPGTHGYTF
TRBD2,TRBJ2-3,many,TRBV2,TGTGCCAGCAGGGAAGGGACTAGCGGGGCGGATACGCAGTATTTT,CASREGTSGADTQYF
-,TRBJ1-1,many,TRBV7-2,TGTGCCAGCAGCCTAGAGGGGACTTTCACTGAAGCTTTCTTT,CASSLEGTFTEAFF
-,TRBJ2-3,few,TRBV28,TGTGCCAGCAGCCAAGGGTGGGGGCAAGGCACAGATACGCAGTATTTT,CASSQGWGQGTDTQYF
-,TRBJ2-7,few,TRBV2,TGTGCCAGCAGTGGGTCGGTGAGGAGCTCCTACGAGCAGTACTTC,CASSGSVRSSYEQYF
-,TRBJ1-3,many,TRBV18,TGTGCCAGCTCACCCGACCCTCACAAAGGAAACACCATATATTTT,CASSPDPHKGNTIYF
-,TRBJ2-7,-,TRBV2,TGTGCCAGCAGGGTGACAGGAGCCTACTACGAGCAGTACTTC,CASRVTGAYYEQYF
-,TRBJ2-7,-,TRBV18,TGTGCCAGCTCTCCCAGTAGCTCCTACGAGCAGTACTTC,CASSPSSSYEQYF
TRBD2,TRBJ2-7,many,TRBV4-2,TGTGCCAGCAGCCACCTAGCGGGGGCCAACTCCTACGAGCAGTACTTC,CASSHLAGANSYEQYF
-,TRBJ2-3,-,TRBV20-1,TGCAGTGCTAAGGGACGGGGACCCACAGATACGCAGTATTTT,CSAKGRGPTDTQYF
TRBD1,TRBJ1-2,-,TRBV7-2,TGTGCCAGCAGCTTTACGACAGGGGGAGGCTACACCTTC,CASSFTTGGGYTF
-,TRBJ1-3,-,TRBV5-1,TGCGCCAGCAGCGTTCAGGAAGGAAACACCATATATTTT,CASSVQEGNTIYF
-,TRBJ2-3,many,TRBV30,TGTGCCTGGAGCCGGGGTTTCACAGATACGCAGTATTTT,CAWSRGFTDTQYF
-,TRBJ1-1,many,TRBV7-2,TGTGCCAGCAGCTTACGGGCAGGGGTTGAAGCTTTCTTT,CASSLRAGVEAFF
-,TRBJ2-7,many,TRBV6-1,TGTGCCAGCAGTAGGGGAGTCGGATTCTACGAGCAGTACTTC,CASSRGVGFYEQYF
-,TRBJ2-7,many,TRBV7-2,TGTGCCAGCAGCCGGGACATCTCCTACGAGCAGTACTTC,CASSRDISYEQYF
-,TRBJ1-6,few,TRBV20-1,TGCAGTGCTAGAGAGTACGGGAGGGGCCCCCTCCACTTT,CSAREYGRGPLHF
-,TRBJ1-4,-,TRBV2,TGTGCCACCTCCCGCAGGAGGGAAAAACTGTTTTTT,CATSRRREKLFF
-,TRBJ2-7,many,TRBV28,TGTGCCAGCAGTTTTCGGGGGTACTCCTACGAGCAGTACTTC,CASSFRGYSYEQYF
TRBD1,TRBJ2-1,many,TRBV3-1,TGTGCCAGCAGCCACGGGGGACAGGGGGCGGACATCTCCTACAATGAGCAGTTCTTC,CASSHGGQGADISYNEQFF
TRBD2,TRBJ2-3,-,TRBV9,TGTGCCAGCAGCGTTGTGGGACTAGGTCCAGATACGCAGTATTTT,CASSVVGLGPDTQYF
-,TRBJ2-5,many,TRBV11-2,TGTGCCAGCAGTTCCCCCGGAGACAGCAAAGAGACCCAGTACTTC,CASSSPGDSKETQYF
-,TRBJ1-1,many,TRBV30,TGTGCCTGGAGTGTGGATGGTAACTGGATCGGTTTCTTT,CAWSVDGNWIGFF
-,TRBJ1-6,-,TRBV24-1,TGTGCCACCAGTGATTTTTCCGGTATACCCCTCCACTTT,CATSDFSGIPLHF
TRBD2,TRBJ2-1,-,TRBV24-1,TGTGCCACCAAAGGACTAGCGGGGGCCTCCTACAATGAGCAGTTCTTC,CATKGLAGASYNEQFF